The 20 T cell receptor beta chains listed next were all sequenced from one sample in a study of cytomegalovirus exposure and HLA in healthy donors. The study ran its PCR with 60 Vbeta and 13 Jbeta primers. Profiled with immunoSEQ multiplex PCR; TCRdb holds only in-frame clones, not every one. Found here are about 62,000 clones; the top ten clones hold 4% to 5.5%. What was sequenced was PBMCs. These receptors were taken from a man aged 25-45 years in good health and CMV-seropositive.

To note about this clone: One end of the junction fails to match germline, which may point to a read error. This chain uses TRBV5-1 with TRBJ2-5; TRBD2 matches 8 bases. This CDR3 is 15 amino acids long. Germline CDR1 and CDR2: SGHRS and YFSETQ. This CDR3 is CASSLVGRAQENQYF. CDR3 nucleotides: TGCGCCAGCAGCTTGGTCGGGAGGGCCCAAGAGAACCAGTACTTC. Full variable domain (outside the CDR3, taken from reference TRBV5-1 and TRBJ2-5): KAGVTQTPRYLIKTRGQQVTLSCSPISGHRSVSWYQQTPGQGLQFLFEYFSETQRNKGNFPGRFSGRQFSNSRSEMNVSTLELGDSALYLCASSLVGRAQENQYFGPGTRLLVL.

The CDR3 sequence: CASSEVAGGPETQYF. CDR3 in DNA: TGTGCCAGCAGTGAAGTAGCGGGGGGGCCAGAGACCCAGTACTTC. V gene TRBV6-1 combines with J gene TRBJ2-5; 11 bases are shared with TRBD2. The CDR3 runs 15 residues. The V gene's germline CDR1 is MNHNS and CDR2 SASEGT. Trimming took 1 base from V and 4 from J; bases not matched to a gene: 2.

V gene TRBV5-1 combines with J gene TRBJ1-5, with TRBD1 matching over 9 bases. Germline loops: CDR1 SGHRS, CDR2 YFSETQ. V trimming: 0 bases; J trimming: 7 bases; junction bases outside the gene matches: 2. The length of the CDR3 is 14 residues. The CDR3 DNA reads as TGCGCCAGCAGCTTGGGACAGGGGGGACAGCCCCAGCATTTT. Encoded protein: CASSLGQGGQPQHF.

In DNA form, the CDR3 reads TGTGCCAGCAGCTTAATCGGACAGGGGATCTCCTACGAGCAGTACTTC. It codes for CASSLIGQGISYEQYF. The chain carries TRBV7-9 and TRBJ2-7; TRBD1 matches at 9 bases. The junction had 5 bases not matched to a gene; V was cut back by 2 bases and J by 0 bases. Germline V gene data show CDR1 as SEHNR and CDR2 as FQNEAQ (reference sequence). The CDR3 covers 16 residues. Full variable domain (missing parts from reference TRBV7-9 and TRBJ2-7): DTGVSQNPRHKITKRGQNVTFRCDPISEHNRLYWYRQTLGQGPEFLTYFQNEAQLEKSRLLSDRFSAERPKGSFSTLEIQRTEQGDSAMYLCASSLIGQGISYEQYFGPGTRLTVT.

A word on this clone: The junction differs from germline at one of its ends, possibly a read error. V and J are TRBV30 and TRBJ2-5; a weak D match, TRBD2 (6 bases). CDR1 and CDR2 (germline): GTSNPN, SVGIG (reference sequence). The CDR3 contains 13 residues. CDR3 DNA: TGTGCCTGGAGTCCGGGACTGGAAGAGAACCAGTACTTC. Translating gives CAWSPGLEENQYF.

The chain uses TRBV19 and TRBJ1-5, with TRBD1 identical over 8 bases. CDR3 length: 13 residues. Looked up from germline, CDR1 is LNHDA and CDR2 is SQIVND (reference sequence). V shed 6 bases, J shed 4 bases, and the junction held 2 bases outside the gene matches. As DNA, the CDR3 is TGTGCCAGTAGAGGGACAGGAAATCAGCCCCAGCATTTT. Protein: CASRGTGNQPQHF.

The rearrangement joins TRBV4-1 to TRBJ2-2, with D tentatively TRBD1 (5 bases). There are 17 residues in the CDR3. The germline CDR1 and CDR2 sequences are MGHRA and YSYEKL. The ends were cut back, 0 bases at V and 0 bases at J, with 11 bases in the middle. Written as DNA, the CDR3 is TGCGCCAGCAGCCAAGATTGGGCCAGGGCGAACACCGGGGAGCTGTTTTTT. This gives the protein CASSQDWARANTGELFF.

The chain uses TRBV4-1 and TRBJ2-1; 12 bases map to TRBD2. The trim removed 6 bases at V and 7 bases at J, leaving 7 bases unmatched. Germline V gives CDR1 MGHRA, CDR2 YSYEKL. The CDR3 is 15 amino acids. The CDR3 bases are TGCGCCAGCAGACAAAGTGGGACTAGCGGGAATGAGCAGTTCTTC. This encodes CASRQSGTSGNEQFF.

This sequence joins TRBV18 and TRBJ2-7; 9 nucleotides align to TRBD1. Germline V gene lookup returns CDR1 KGHSH and CDR2 LQKENI. V was pared by 4 bases and J by 5 bases, with 3 bases of the junction left unmatched. CDR3 length: 13 residues. The CDR3, as DNA: TGTGCCAGCTCACGGGACAGGGACGACGAGCAGTACTTC. Translated, it gives CASSRDRDDEQYF.

This chain uses TRBV6-5 with TRBJ1-1; D uncertain. The CDR3 runs to 14 residues. V lost 4 bases and J 1 base, leaving 10 bases between the germline ends. Germline CDR1 reads MNHEY; CDR2 reads SVGAGI. CDR3 in DNA: TGTGCCAGCAGTTCTTCACTTCGGAACACTGAAGCTTTCTTT. Translation gives CASSSSLRNTEAFF.

The genes are TRBV4-2 and TRBJ2-1, with D perhaps TRBD2 (6 bases). The V gene lost 3 bases and the J gene lost 6 bases, with 15 bases spanning the gap. Germline V CDR1 and CDR2: LGHNA, YNFKEQ. This CDR3 contains 15 residues. The CDR3 spells CASSQGSGTRNEQFF. The CDR3 DNA follows: TGTGCCAGCAGCCAGGGCTCCGGGACTCGCAATGAGCAGTTCTTC.

V and J are TRBV9 and TRBJ2-1; D perhaps matches TRBD2 (5 bases). The CDR3 is 15 amino acids. V lost 0 bases, J lost 5 bases, and 12 bases lay in between. Germline loops: CDR1 SGDLS, CDR2 YYNGEE. CDR3 amino acids: CASSVAGILDNEQFF. Written as DNA, the CDR3 is TGTGCCAGCAGCGTAGCGGGAATCCTCGACAATGAGCAGTTCTTC.

This chain links TRBV6-5 with TRBJ2-6; D unclear. Germline CDR1 reads MNHEY; CDR2 reads SVGAGI. The CDR3 sequence is 15 residues long. V lost 0 bases and J lost 1, with 4 bases in between. The CDR3, as DNA: TGTGCCAGCAGTTACTCGGCTTCTGGGGCCAACGTCCTGACTTTC. Residues: CASSYSASGANVLTF.

J is TRBJ1-6 and V is TRBV4-2; no definite D call. The CDR3 extends over 16 amino acids. V was clipped by 0 bases and J by 0 bases, with 6 bases between them. Germline V gene sequence: CDR1 LGHNA, CDR2 YNFKEQ. The CDR3 DNA follows: TGTGCCAGCAGCCAAGATTTCAGCTCCTATAATTCACCCCTCCACTTT. This gives the protein CASSQDFSSYNSPLHF.

J is TRBJ2-3 and V is TRBV5-4; the match to TRBD2 covers 13 bases. After removal of 4 bases from V and 4 bases from J, the junction contained 6 bases not matched to a gene. Looked up from germline, CDR1 is SGHNT and CDR2 is YYREEE (reference sequence). CDR3 length: 16 amino acids. DNA for the CDR3: TGTGCCAGCAGCGAGACGACTAGCGGGGGGTCAGATACGCAGTATTTT. Its translation is CASSETTSGGSDTQYF.

This sequence joins TRBV5-1 and TRBJ1-2; a possible D gene is TRBD1 (6 bases). Germline lookup yields CDR1 SGHRS and CDR2 YFSETQ. This CDR3 has 12 residues. Trimming left V 4 bases short and J 5 bases short, with 9 bases between. The CDR3, as DNA: TGCGCCAGCAGCGTAGGACAGTATGGCTACACCTTC. Translated: CASSVGQYGYTF.

The chain is built from TRBV5-1 and TRBJ2-7, with TRBD1 matching 7 bases. CDR1 is SGHRS and CDR2 is YFSETQ in the germline V gene. J gave up 3 bases and V 4 bases, and 7 bases lay outside the gene matches. This CDR3 is built from 14 residues. CDR3 region: CASSLNRDSYEQYF. The CDR3 DNA is TGCGCCAGCAGCCTCAATAGGGACAGCTACGAGCAGTACTTC.

The chain links TRBV5-5 to TRBJ1-5, with D perhaps TRBD1 (5 bases). Germline V gives CDR1 SGHKS, CDR2 YYEKEE (reference sequence). V lost 1 base to trimming and J lost 0 bases, with 11 bases between them. This CDR3 comprises 16 residues. The CDR3 nucleotides are TGTGCCAGCAGCTTGTGGGGCGGATATAGCAATCAGCCCCAGCATTTT. Translation gives CASSLWGGYSNQPQHF.

The rearrangement uses TRBV30 and TRBJ1-1, with 9 bases that match TRBD1. The ends lost 2 bases at V and 4 bases at J; junction bases unmatched: 5. Germline V gene data show CDR1 as GTSNPN and CDR2 as SVGIG (reference sequence). The CDR3 length is 14 residues. In nucleotides, the CDR3 is TGTGCCTGGAGTATAGACAGGGGGGCCACTGAAGCTTTCTTT. This codes for CAWSIDRGATEAFF.

The chain has TRBV7-2 and TRBJ2-1; the match to TRBD2 covers 10 bases. CDR1 and CDR2 (germline): SGHTA, FQGNSA. V was clipped by 0 bases and J by 9 bases; unmatched bases: 8. CDR3 length: 16 residues. CDR3 sequence (DNA): TGTGCCAGCAGCTTAGCGCCCAGCGGGGGGGCCGGTGAGCAGTTCTTC. It yields the protein CASSLAPSGGAGEQFF.